A selection of T cell receptor beta chains follows, all from one sample in a study of tumor and adjacent non-tumor tissue in lung cancer. TCRdb reanalysed the multiplex PCR reads using MiXCR and keeps one entry per CDR3 protein. The table lists fewer than 85,000 distinct CDR3 sequences, around 86% of them singletons, with about an eighth in the top ten. Sequenced input: lung tumor tissue. Every receptor here comes from a woman between 45 and 60 years old with non-small cell lung cancer. Each CDR3 is given with its conserved first and last residue. A D gene is named only where the DNA matches it firmly. A row's size may be missing; if present it is once, few, many or a size class.

j_call,v_call,d_call,clone_size,cdr3_aa,cdr3_nt
TRBJ2-5,TRBV11-1,.,.,CASGPYRVPETQNF,TGTGCCAGCGGCCCATACAGGGTACCAGAGACCCAGAATTTC
TRBJ2-7,TRBV28,TRBD2,.,CASTLTSGYSYEQYF,TGTGCCAGCACTTTGACTAGCGGATACTCCTACGAGCAGTACTTC
TRBJ2-2,TRBV6-1,.,.,CASSRRSTENTGELFF,TGTGCCAGCAGTCGAAGATCTACAGAGAACACCGGAGAGCTGTTTTTT
TRBJ1-1,TRBV20-1,.,.,CSAPPGGLRTEVFF,TGCAGTGCTCCTCCAGGTGGACTCCGGACTGAAGTTTTCTTT
TRBJ2-7,TRBV20-1,.,.,CTARDIYEQYF,TGCACTGCTAGAGACATCTACGAGCAGTACTTC
TRBJ2-7,TRBV20-1,.,.,CSAIDAVYPEQYF,TGCAGTGCTATAGATGCGGTCTACCCCGAACAGTACTTC
TRBJ1-1,TRBV11-1,.,.,CASSKARNSEAFF,TGTGCCAGCAGCAAGGCACGGAACAGTGAAGCTTTCTTT
TRBJ2-7,TRBV20-1,.,.,CSAPSVTSYEQYF,TGCAGTGCTCCTTCCGTTACGTCCTACGAGCAGTACTTC
TRBJ2-3,TRBV20-1,.,.,CSAGGGRQGDTTDIQYF,TGCAGTGCTGGAGGGGGGAGGCAGGGCGATACCACAGATATACAGTATTTT
TRBJ2-7,TRBV7-2,.,few,CASSSQAYEQYF,TGTGCCAGCAGCTCTCAGGCCTACGAGCAGTACTTC
TRBJ1-1,TRBV29-1,.,.,CSVGGGLNTDAFF,TGCAGCGTTGGTGGCGGACTTAACACTGACGCTTTCTTT
TRBJ2-1,TRBV29-1,.,.,CSVDRMGDNEQFF,TGCAGTGTTGATAGGATGGGCGACAATGAGCAGTTCTTC
TRBJ2-2,TRBV12-3/TRBV12-4,TRBD1,.,CASSGQGAVNGELFF,TGTGCCAGCAGTGGACAGGGGGCTGTGAACGGGGAGCTATTTTTT
TRBJ2-2,TRBV20-1,TRBD1,.,CSDGGQGMLGELFF,TGCAGTGATGGAGGACAGGGGATGCTCGGGGAGCTGTTTTTT
TRBJ2-7,TRBV6-6,TRBD1,.,CASSYGQGALSYEQYF,TGTGCCAGCAGTTACGGGCAGGGGGCACTCTCCTACGAGCAATACTTC
TRBJ2-2,TRBV6-5,.,once,CNSSPNPGANTGELFF,TGTAACAGCAGCCCCAACCCAGGGGCGAACACCGGGGAGCTGTTTTTT
TRBJ2-7,TRBV29-1,TRBD2,once,CSVTTSGYYEQYF,TGCAGCGTTACGACTAGCGGATATTACGAGCAATACTTC
TRBJ2-3,TRBV20-1,.,.,CSASPIRGRSTDTQYF,TGCAGTGCTAGCCCAATTAGGGGGAGAAGCACAGATACGCAGTATTTT
TRBJ2-1,TRBV20-1,.,.,CRARDYNSQFF,TGCAGAGCTAGAGATTACAATTCGCAGTTCTTC
TRBJ2-7,TRBV20-1,.,.,CSARTIGQQYF,TGCAGTGCTAGGACAATCGGACAGCAGTACTTT
TRBJ2-7,TRBV11-2,.,.,CASSLGRASYKQYF,TGCGCCAGCAGCTTAGGGCGGGCGTCCTATAAGCAGTACTTC
TRBJ2-1,TRBV20-1,TRBD1,few,CSAPGAGGVYEQFF,TGCAGTGCTCCTGGGGCAGGGGGCGTATACGAGCAGTTCTTC
TRBJ1-5,TRBV6-2/TRBV6-3,.,.,CANSLGPRLLQPQDF,TGTGCCAACAGTTTAGGACCTCGACTCCTTCAGCCCCAGGATTTT
TRBJ2-7,TRBV4-1,.,.,CASSPAWGGPSYKQYF,TGCGCCAGCAGTCCAGCATGGGGGGGGCCGTCCTACAAGCAGTACTTC
TRBJ1-1,TRBV20-1,TRBD1,.,CRSPPGGLRTEAFF,TGCAGATCTCCTCCAGGGGGACTCCGGACTGAAGCTTTCTTT
TRBJ1-1,TRBV10-3,TRBD1,.,CAISTPGQGNTGAFF,TGTGCCATCAGCACTCCGGGACAGGGGAACACTGGGGCTTTCTTT
TRBJ2-4,TRBV6-1,TRBD1,.,CANSDRVPLPNIQYF,TGTGCTAACAGTGACAGGGTTCCTCTGCCAAACATTCAGTACTTC
TRBJ2-7,TRBV10-3,.,.,CAISGSGSYEQYF,TGTGCCATCAGCGGGTCTGGTTCCTACGAGCAGTACTTC
TRBJ2-3,TRBV11-2,.,few,CASSPLLISIDMQYF,TGTGCCAGCAGCCCCCTTTTGATAAGCATAGATATGCAGTATTTT
TRBJ2-3,TRBV20-1,TRBD2,.,CSARHAKRLAGRIDTQYF,TGTAGTGCTAGACATGCGAAACGACTAGCGGGAAGAATAGATACGCAGTATTTT
TRBJ1-6,TRBV12-3/TRBV12-4,.,.,CASTSGHNSPLHF,TGTGCAAGCACATCGGGACATAATTCACCCCTCCACTTT
TRBJ2-1,TRBV20-1,.,.,CSDRDDGGQFF,TGCAGTGATAGAGATGACGGTGGGCAGTTCTTC
TRBJ2-7,TRBV10-3,.,.,CTISRLVGSTYEQYF,TGTACCATCTCAAGACTAGTCGGGAGTACGTACGAGCAGTACTTC
TRBJ2-1,TRBV7-2,TRBD2,.,CVTTSSGGKYNEQFF,TGTGTCACAACCTCTAGCGGGGGGAAGTACAATGAGCAGTTCTTC
TRBJ2-2,TRBV6-1,.,few,CASSRRSTANTWELFF,TGTGCCAGCAGTCGAAGATCTACAGCGAACACCTGGGAGCTGTTTTTT
TRBJ2-7,TRBV11-2,.,.,CASSLTLWNDEWCF,TGTGCCAGCAGCTTAACCCTTTGGAACGACGAGTGGTGCTTC
TRBJ2-7,TRBV12-3/TRBV12-4,.,.,CTSSADVSYEQYF,TGTACCAGCAGCGCTGATGTCTCCTACGAGCAGTACTTC
TRBJ2-1,TRBV20-1,.,.,CSARLYIGRGLYEQFF,TGCAGTGCTAGGTTATATATCGGGAGAGGTTTGTATGAGCAATTCTTC
TRBJ2-5,TRBV6-5,.,.,CTSSGSTQETQYF,TGTACCAGCTCAGGGTCCACCCAAGAGACCCAGTACTTC
TRBJ2-2,TRBV7-8,.,.,CASNLVDIGELFF,TGTGCCAGCAACTTAGTCGACATCGGGGAGCTGTTTTTT
TRBJ2-7,TRBV12-3/TRBV12-4,.,.,CASSFQESNEQYF,TGTGCCAGCAGTTTTCAGGAGAGCAATGAGCAGTACTTC
TRBJ2-1,TRBV10-2,.,.,CASSESVSGFDNEQFF,TGCGCCAGCAGCGAGTCGGTCTCGGGGTTTGACAATGAGCAGTTCTTC
TRBJ2-5,TRBV11-1,.,medium-sized,CASSASIWGETQYF,TGTGCCAGCAGCGCATCGATTTGGGGGGAGACCCAGTACTTC
TRBJ2-3,TRBV6-1,TRBD2,.,CVSRPAGGITDTQYF,TGTGTCAGCAGACCAGCGGGAGGGATCACGGATACGCAGTATTTT
TRBJ1-5,TRBV28,.,.,CAATFMGQGSNQPQHF,TGTGCCGCCACCTTCATGGGGCAGGGAAGCAATCAGCCCCAGCATTTT
TRBJ2-1,TRBV6-2/TRBV6-3,TRBD2,.,CASSSGLVGVNEQFF,TGTGCCAGCAGCTCCGGACTAGTGGGAGTTAATGAGCAATTCTTC
TRBJ2-2,TRBV6-1,.,.,CASRQGSGSGDGELFF,TGTGCCAGTAGGCAGGGTTCTGGCAGCGGAGACGGGGAGCTGTTTTTT
TRBJ2-7,TRBV6-1,.,once,CASSELANHKQYF,TGTGCTAGCAGTGAGTTAGCGAACCACAAGCAGTACTTC
TRBJ2-5,TRBV6-2/TRBV6-3,.,once,CAISSHQAERETQYF,TGTGCCATCAGTTCCCACCAGGCCGAACGGGAGACCCAGTACTTC
TRBJ2-1,TRBV29-1,.,.,CSGYSVSYNEQFF,TGCAGCGGCTACAGTGTCTCCTACAATGAGCAGTTCTTC